Presented here are 6 T cell receptor beta chains from one specimen sequenced in a study of breast tumors, draining lymph nodes, adjacent tissues (TCRdb year 2016). The library was generated by multiplex PCR. This sample was sequenced with an Illumina HiSeq 2000. TCRdb's own reprocessing of the public reads used fastp at Q25 and MiXCR and kept productive beta chains. Each entry merges the rows of one CDR3 protein and shows their most common DNA and genes. The sample profile shows some 47,000 distinct CDR3 sequences; around 45% of them were found once. The ten most abundant clones make up 10% to 13% of the sample. Material: breast tumor tissue. Receptor source: a female donor with breast cancer. Some clones in this sample may be carry-over from other donors' samples.

This clonotype was observed many times. Being one base from a much bigger clone, this may be a read error. This chain links TRBV6-6 with TRBJ2-7, with 10 bases aligning to TRBD2. Germline-derived CDR1 and CDR2 are MNHNY and SVGAGI (reference sequence). The CDR3 consists of 15 residues. This CDR3 is CASSPGTSETYGQYF. The CDR3 DNA sequence: TGTGCCAGCAGCCCCGGGACTAGCGAGACCTACGGGCAGTACTTC.

This clonotype was counted at least ten times. The rearrangement uses TRBV30 and TRBJ1-3, with D hard to call. The CDR3 has 11 amino acids. The ends were cut back, 3 bases at V and 8 bases at J, with 8 bases in the middle. Germline V gene lookup returns CDR1 GTSNPN and CDR2 SVGIG (reference sequence). Written as DNA, the CDR3 is TGTGCCTGGAGCCTTCGGGACACCATATATTTT. Translated: CAWSLRDTIYF. The full variable domain, completed using reference TRBV30 and TRBJ1-3, is SQTIHQWPATLVQPVGSPLSLECTVEGTSNPNLYWYRQAAGRGLQLLFYSVGIGQISSEVPQNLSASRPQDRQFILSSKKLLLSDSGFYLCAWSLRDTIYFGEGSWLTVV.

This clonotype was recorded many times. V gene TRBV20-1 combines with J gene TRBJ1-5; 7 positions match TRBD1. CDR1 is DFQATT and CDR2 is SNEGSKA in the germline V gene (reference sequence). The CDR3 length is 12 residues. The junction had 6 bases not matched to a gene; V was cut back by 2 bases and J by 11 bases. CDR3 sequence: CSARRQGETQHF. In DNA, the CDR3 is TGCAGTGCTAGACGGCAGGGGGAGACCCAGCATTTT.

CDR3 bases: TGTGCCATCAGCCGGGACAAGGGTAATTCACCCCTCCACTTT. This codes for CAISRDKGNSPLHF. The V and J genes are TRBV10-3 and TRBJ1-6, with TRBD1 as a possible D gene (6 bases). V was pared by 6 bases and J by 6 bases, with 12 bases between. The CDR3 is 14 amino acids. CDR1 and CDR2 (germline): ENHRY, SYGVKD.

This clonotype was picked up many times. The rearrangement joins TRBV18 to TRBJ2-3; D gene ambiguous. Trimming left V 3 bases short and J 2 bases short, with 12 bases between. CDR1 and CDR2 (germline): KGHSH, LQKENI. This CDR3 contains 15 residues. The CDR3 loop is CASSPLNYFTDTQYF. The CDR3 DNA reads TGTGCCAGCTCACCCCTAAATTACTTCACAGATACGCAGTATTTT.

This clonotype was recorded many times. This sequence joins TRBV7-2 and TRBJ2-2; 13 bases are shared with TRBD2. Germline lookup yields CDR1 SGHTA and CDR2 FQGNSA. The CDR3 has 16 residues. V lost 5 bases, J lost 6 bases, and 6 bases stayed unmatched. CDR3 in amino acids: CASSPSLAGGSGELFF. CDR3 DNA sequence: TGTGCCAGCAGCCCCTCACTAGCGGGAGGGTCCGGGGAGCTGTTTTTT.